This is a list of T cell receptor beta chains from one sample in a study of blood T cell repertoires in COVID-19. TCRdb keeps only in-frame clones here, not all; method: immunoSEQ multiplex PCR. The top ten clones hold 5% of a sample with 290,000 or so clones, roughly 80% of them seen once. The sample consisted of PBMCs or T cells enriched from blood (not recorded which). The receptors shown here come from a man aged 40-50 years who had been exposed to COVID-19. Each CDR3 is given with its conserved first and last residue. The D gene is left open where the match is weak. Size is stated for part of the rows, as once, few or many counts, or as a class when the clone is expanded.

V	D	size	J	CDR3	DNA
TRBV19	TRBD2	-	TRBJ2-2	CASSILASGSMFGELFF	TGTGCCAGTAGTATCCTGGCTAGCGGGAGTATGTTCGGGGAGCTGTTTTTT
TRBV5-1	TRBD1	-	TRBJ1-1	CASSRGTGGSGTEAFF	TGCGCCAGCAGCCGGGGGACAGGGGGCTCGGGCACTGAAGCTTTCTTT
TRBV11-3	-	-	TRBJ2-3	CASSLGLSTDTQYF	TGTGCCAGCAGCTTAGGGCTGAGCACAGATACGCAGTATTTT
TRBV9	-	-	TRBJ1-6	CASSPRDSPNSPLHF	TGTGCCAGCAGCCCCCGAGACAGCCCCAATTCACCCCTCCACTTT
TRBV7-8	-	-	TRBJ1-5	CASSLQGRLNQPQHF	TGTGCCAGCAGCTTACAGGGGCGGCTCAATCAGCCCCAGCATTTT
TRBV11-2	-	-	TRBJ2-5	CASSFGAQRGGGTQYF	TGTGCCAGCAGCTTCGGTGCACAGAGGGGGGGAGGGACCCAGTACTTC
TRBV28	-	-	TRBJ2-5	CASSSTLPGAQYF	TGTGCCAGCAGCTCAACCCTCCCGGGGGCCCAGTACTTC
TRBV5-6	-	-	TRBJ2-3	CASSLWSRDTQYF	TGTGCCAGCAGCTTGTGGTCGAGAGATACGCAGTATTTT
TRBV3-1/TRBV3-2	-	-	TRBJ2-1	CASSRGNLLLNNEQFF	TGTGCCAGCAGCCGCGGGAATCTACTACTGAACAATGAGCAGTTCTTC
TRBV24-1	-	-	TRBJ2-3	CATSDRDSLDTQYF	TGTGCCACCAGTGACCGGGACTCTTTGGATACGCAGTATTTT
TRBV19	-	-	TRBJ2-3	CASSRTDKGTQYF	TGTGCCAGTAGTAGGACCGATAAGGGGACGCAGTATTTT
TRBV9	TRBD2	-	TRBJ2-1	CASSVVGEGGLSNEQFF	TGTGCCAGCAGCGTAGTAGGTGAGGGAGGGCTTAGCAATGAGCAGTTCTTC
TRBV11-1	-	-	TRBJ2-7	CASSLSTGDYEQYF	TGTGCCAGCAGCTTATCGACGGGGGACTACGAGCAGTACTTC
TRBV4-1	-	-	TRBJ1-2	CASSQDQWGGGYTF	TGCGCCAGCAGCCAAGACCAGTGGGGGGGTGGCTACACCTTC
TRBV5-4	-	-	TRBJ1-2	CASSLIRGQGYTF	TGTGCCAGCAGCTTGATCAGGGGCCAGGGCTACACCTTC
TRBV6-5	-	-	TRBJ2-7	CASGGLPSSYEQYF	TGTGCCAGCGGGGGACTTCCGAGCTCCTACGAGCAGTACTTC
TRBV7-9	-	-	TRBJ1-2	CASSLGGRYGYTF	TGTGCCAGCAGCTTGGGGGGTCGGTATGGCTACACCTTC
TRBV9	-	-	TRBJ1-2	CASSVGGENYGYTF	TGTGCCAGCAGCGTAGGAGGCGAAAACTATGGCTACACCTTC
TRBV6-2/TRBV6-3	TRBD1	-	TRBJ2-3	CASSLTGLVTQYF	TGTGCCAGCAGCCTGACAGGGTTAGTTACGCAGTATTTT
TRBV28	-	-	TRBJ2-7	CASKGHLFSSEQYF	TGTGCCAGCAAGGGGCACCTCTTTTCTTCCGAGCAGTACTTC
TRBV5-6	-	-	TRBJ2-1	CASSFRQVPRKQFF	TGTGCCAGCAGCTTCAGGCAGGTGCCTCGGAAGCAGTTCTTC
TRBV7-2	-	few	TRBJ1-2	CASSAGGGYGYTF	TGTGCCAGCAGCGCGGGGGGGGGCTATGGCTACACCTTC
TRBV5-8	-	few	TRBJ2-7	CASTNGASYEQYF	TGTGCCAGCACCAATGGGGCCTCCTACGAGCAGTACTTC
TRBV19	-	-	TRBJ2-7	CASSLYGGSGLTYEQYF	TGTGCCAGTAGCCTATACGGAGGTAGCGGACTGACCTACGAGCAGTACTTC
TRBV5-4	-	-	TRBJ2-7	CASSTTPAYEQYF	TGTGCCAGCAGCACCACACCAGCCTACGAGCAGTACTTC
TRBV7-9	-	-	TRBJ1-1	CASSGGARTEAFF	TGTGCCAGCAGCGGCGGGGCCCGAACTGAAGCTTTCTTT
TRBV18	TRBD1	once	TRBJ2-7	CASSRDSTPRGEQYF	TGTGCCAGCTCACGGGACAGTACGCCCCGAGGCGAGCAGTACTTC
TRBV28	TRBD1	many	TRBJ1-6	CASRETGGGSPLHF	TGTGCCAGCCGAGAAACAGGGGGCGGTTCACCCCTCCACTTT
TRBV7-3	TRBD2	-	TRBJ2-1	CASSSRTSGRNEQFF	TGTGCCAGCAGCTCGCGGACCAGCGGGAGAAATGAGCAGTTCTTC
TRBV4-1	TRBD2	-	TRBJ2-7	CASSQVSGRGTYEQYF	TGCGCCAGCAGCCAAGTTAGCGGGAGGGGGACCTACGAGCAGTACTTC
TRBV7-8	TRBD1	-	TRBJ2-7	CASSLTDRGIYEQYF	TGTGCCAGCAGCTTAACCGACAGGGGGATCTACGAGCAGTACTTC
TRBV24-1	-	-	TRBJ2-2	CATSDNPGELFF	TGTGCCACCAGTGACAATCCCGGGGAGCTGTTTTTT
TRBV7-9	TRBD2	-	TRBJ2-5	CASSLGPSSVARGGETQYF	TGTGCCAGCAGCTTGGGGCCGAGCAGTGTGGCACGGGGAGGGGAGACCCAGTACTTC
TRBV7-8	-	once	TRBJ2-2	CASSLADTQTGELFF	TGTGCCAGCAGCTTAGCAGACACCCAAACCGGGGAGCTGTTTTTT
TRBV5-1	TRBD1	-	TRBJ2-7	CASKTAGTGRNEQYF	TGCGCCAGCAAAACAGCCGGGACAGGGCGAAACGAGCAGTACTTC
TRBV11-3	TRBD1	-	TRBJ1-3	CASSLTGGGWNTIYF	TGTGCCAGCAGCCTCACAGGGGGCGGATGGAACACCATATATTTT
TRBV2	-	-	TRBJ2-5	CASELQHQETQYF	TGTGCCAGTGAGCTACAGCACCAAGAGACCCAGTACTTC
TRBV18	-	-	TRBJ1-4	CASSPPGLSNEKLFF	TGTGCCAGCTCGCCACCGGGACTGAGTAATGAAAAACTGTTTTTT
TRBV7-2	TRBD2	-	TRBJ2-1	CASSLEGLAGDGYNEQFF	TGTGCCAGCAGCTTAGAGGGACTAGCGGGAGATGGGTACAATGAGCAGTTCTTC
TRBV18	TRBD1	-	TRBJ2-2	CASSPPRTGGAGTGELFF	TGTGCCAGCTCACCACCTCGGACAGGGGGCGCGGGGACCGGGGAGCTGTTTTTT
TRBV24-1	TRBD1	-	TRBJ2-3	CATSDSRTGYFSDTQYF	TGTGCCACCAGTGATTCTAGGACAGGGTATTTCTCAGATACGCAGTATTTT
TRBV27	-	-	TRBJ1-2	CASSPNMAPYYGYTF	TGTGCCAGCAGTCCAAATATGGCCCCCTACTATGGCTACACCTTC
TRBV5-1	TRBD2	-	TRBJ2-7	CASTPGGSGGVNYEQYF	TGCGCCAGCACTCCCGGGGGGAGCGGAGGTGTGAACTACGAGCAGTACTTC
TRBV10-3	-	few	TRBJ1-5	CAISDSGAAGQPQHF	TGTGCCATCAGTGATTCGGGGGCAGCGGGGCAGCCCCAGCATTTT
TRBV25-1	TRBD1	-	TRBJ2-7	CASTGQGATEFF	TGTGCCAGCACGGGACAGGGGGCGACGGAGTTCTTC
TRBV4-2	TRBD1	-	TRBJ2-5	CASSQGSGAQGNQETQYF	TGTGCCAGCAGCCAAGGTTCAGGAGCACAGGGGAACCAAGAGACCCAGTACTTC
TRBV5-1	-	-	TRBJ2-1	CASSFETYNEQFF	TGCGCCAGCAGCTTCGAGACCTACAATGAGCAGTTCTTC
TRBV3-1/TRBV3-2	TRBD1	-	TRBJ1-4	CASGRDSRVELFF	TGTGCCAGCGGCCGGGACAGCCGTGTGGAACTGTTTTTT
TRBV2	-	-	TRBJ1-5	CASSEDLVQPQHF	TGTGCCAGCAGTGAAGACTTAGTACAGCCCCAGCATTTT
TRBV5-1	TRBD1	-	TRBJ1-3	CASSVDRGPGNTIYF	TGCGCCAGCAGCGTCGACAGGGGCCCCGGAAACACCATATATTTT
TRBV21-1	-	-	TRBJ2-1	CASNWRDYNEQFF	TGTGCCAGCAACTGGCGGGACTACAATGAGCAGTTCTTC
TRBV7-2	-	-	TRBJ1-3	CASSRGSGNTIYF	TGTGCCAGCAGCCGGGGGTCTGGAAACACCATATATTTT
TRBV6-5	-	-	TRBJ2-7	CASKRTARPYEQYF	TGTGCCAGCAAGAGGACAGCTAGACCTTACGAGCAGTACTTC
TRBV5-4	-	-	TRBJ1-3	CASSLDGGFSGNTIYF	TGTGCCAGCAGCTTGGACGGAGGGTTCTCTGGAAACACCATATATTTT
TRBV5-8	TRBD2	few	TRBJ2-1	CASSPRFGLAGGYEQFF	TGTGCCAGCAGCCCCCGGTTCGGGCTAGCGGGAGGCTATGAGCAGTTCTTC
TRBV29-1	-	-	TRBJ1-4	CSAGDTRSPTNEKLFF	TGCAGCGCTGGGGACACACGGTCCCCAACTAATGAAAAACTGTTTTTT
TRBV9	-	-	TRBJ2-1	CASSVAPFAVVPRNEQFF	TGTGCCAGCAGCGTAGCACCGTTTGCTGTAGTTCCTCGCAATGAGCAGTTCTTC
TRBV5-4	-	-	TRBJ2-1	CASSLGGPGEVAYNEQFF	TGTGCCAGCAGCTTGGGGGGCCCGGGGGAAGTCGCCTACAATGAGCAGTTCTTC